The 19 T cell receptor beta chains in this list originate from one sample, sequenced in a study of T cell repertoires in cytomegalovirus infection (dated by TCRdb to 2018 to 2020). The sequencer listed for this sample is Illumina HiSeq 1500. TCRdb cleaned the public reads at Q25 with fastp, built clones with MiXCR and kept in-frame beta chains. Rows merge per CDR3 protein into single entries with the most common DNA and genes. For this sample the table gives 480,000 or so distinct CDR3 sequences, of which 10% to 12% were detected only once. Of the sample, around 9.6% is held by the ten largest clones. Sequenced sample: PBMCs. The receptors here all came from a human donor in good health (CMV status not recorded). Some clones in this sample may be carry-over from other donors' samples.

This clonotype was found many times. The chain couples TRBV12-3 or TRBV12-4 to TRBJ2-1; 14 bases align to TRBD2. Trimming cost V 9 bases and J 7 bases; bases outside gene matches: 5. The CDR3 contains 14 residues. CDR3 sequence reads: CASSTSGGVNEQFF. Here the CDR3 DNA reads TGTGCCAGTTCGACTAGCGGGGGGGTTAATGAGCAGTTCTTC.

This clonotype was counted ten times or more. The chain joins TRBV7-9 to TRBJ1-5; TRBD1 matches at 8 bases. Unmatched junction bases numbered 3, after V lost 5 bases and J lost 6 bases. This CDR3 is built from 13 residues. From germline, CDR1 is SEHNR and CDR2 FQNEAQ (reference sequence). The CDR3, as DNA: TGTGCCAGCAGCGCCGGGACAGGTCAGCCCCAGCATTTT. Protein sequence: CASSAGTGQPQHF.

This clonotype was detected ten times or more. V usage is TRBV10-3 and J usage is TRBJ1-1; 9 bases are a match to TRBD1. The CDR3 loop spans 13 amino acids. Germline-derived CDR1 and CDR2 are ENHRY and SYGVKD. V lost 10 bases to trimming and J lost 5 bases; unmatched junction nucleotides: 8. For the CDR3, the DNA is TGTGCCACTGAACAGGGGGCGATGACTGAAGCTTTCTTT. Its translation is CATEQGAMTEAFF.

Only a few counts were recorded for this clonotype. The V and J genes are TRBV30 and TRBJ1-5; possibly TRBD1 for D (5 bases). Trimming stripped 4 bases from V and 3 bases from J, with 13 bases between. The CDR3 totals 14 residues. In germline, CDR1 is GTSNPN, CDR2 SVGIG (reference sequence). CDR3 residues: CAWNGATDNQPQHF. Here the CDR3 DNA reads TGTGCCTGGAACGGCGCGACAGACAATCAGCCCCAGCATTTT.

This clonotype was detected many times. The genes are TRBV7-8 and TRBJ2-2; a possible D gene is TRBD2 (5 bases). Germline V gives CDR1 SGHVS, CDR2 FQNEAQ. The CDR3 loop spans 13 amino acids. Trimming removed 7 bases at V and 3 bases at J, with 9 bases between. The CDR3 coding sequence is TGTGCCAGCAAGGAGCGGTACACCGGGGAGCTGTTTTTT. Translated: CASKERYTGELFF.

The table lists this clonotype with a few counts. The rearrangement uses TRBV23-1 and TRBJ2-4, with 16 bases matching TRBD2. TRBV23-1 is reported as an ORF; its role is uncertain. J gave up 2 bases and V 6 bases, and 16 bases lay outside the gene matches. This CDR3 comprises 21 residues. The CDR3 protein is CASSHTPGLAGGPRSKNIQYF. The CDR3 DNA reads as TGCGCCAGCAGCCACACCCCGGGACTAGCGGGAGGGCCTAGGTCCAAAAACATTCAGTACTTC.

This clonotype has a count of ten or more. The chain employs TRBV12-3 or TRBV12-4 and TRBJ2-5; D is undetermined. The CDR3 is 12 amino acids. V was shortened by 7 bases and J by 4 bases, with 10 bases between the two germline ends. In DNA form, the CDR3 reads TGTGCCAGCACTGTGGCCCGAGAGACCCAGTACTTC. This translates into CASTVARETQYF.

This rearrangement joins TRBV6-1 to TRBJ1-2; no firm D call. V was pared by 7 bases and J by 5 bases, with 14 bases between. From germline, CDR1 is MNHNS and CDR2 SASEGT. The CDR3 extends over 13 amino acids. In nucleotides, the CDR3 is TGTGCCAGCAACCGGGCCCGGGGATATGGCTACACCTTC. Protein: CASNRARGYGYTF.

The chain joins TRBV11-2 to TRBJ1-2; possible D gene TRBD1, 5 bases. This CDR3 comprises 15 residues. Trimming stripped 3 bases from V and 4 bases from J, with 15 bases between. The germline V gene has CDR1 SGHAT and CDR2 FQNNGV. The CDR3 sequence is CASSLGLDDLYGYTF. The CDR3 DNA reads TGTGCCAGCAGCTTGGGACTCGACGACCTCTATGGCTACACCTTC.

The sample holds many counts of this clonotype. The genes are TRBV27 and TRBJ1-1; D is possibly TRBD1 (5 bases). The CDR3 covers 14 residues. Germline V gene data show CDR1 as MNHEY and CDR2 as SMNVEV (reference sequence). V gave up 6 bases and J gave up 1 base, with 12 bases separating them. The DNA for the CDR3 is TGTGCCAGCAGGCCGGGACTTTGGAACACTGAAGCTTTCTTT. Protein: CASRPGLWNTEAFF.

The chain recombines TRBV6-1 with TRBJ2-3, with 9 bases that match TRBD2. This CDR3 spans 15 amino acids. Germline V lookup: CDR1 MNHNS, CDR2 SASEGT. V shed 6 bases and J 2 bases; nucleotides not matched to a gene: 6. Written as DNA, the CDR3 is TGTGCCAGCAGGCTAGCGGGACCCGCCACAGATACGCAGTATTTT. Translation gives CASRLAGPATDTQYF.

This clonotype was observed a few times. The chain employs TRBV7-9 and TRBJ2-7; 7 bases line up with TRBD2. Trimming at V came to 4 bases and at J to 3 bases, leaving 9 bases not matched to a gene. Germline CDR1 SEHNR, CDR2 FQNEAQ (reference sequence). The CDR3 extends over 15 amino acids. The CDR3 is CASSSFSPGGYEQYF. CDR3 DNA sequence: TGTGCCAGCAGCTCTTTTAGTCCGGGGGGCTACGAGCAGTACTTC. Variable domain in full (rest from reference TRBV7-9 and TRBJ2-7): DTGVSQNPRHKITKRGQNVTFRCDPISEHNRLYWYRQTLGQGPEFLTYFQNEAQLEKSRLLSDRFSAERPKGSFSTLEIQRTEQGDSAMYLCASSSFSPGGYEQYFGPGTRLTVT.

This clonotype has a handful of counts. This rearrangement joins TRBV27 to TRBJ1-1; 8 nucleotides agree with TRBD1. CDR3 size: 15 residues. V was pared by 6 bases and J by 5 bases, with 11 bases of the junction left unmatched. Germline V gene lookup returns CDR1 MNHEY and CDR2 SMNVEV (reference sequence). The CDR3, as DNA: TGTGCCAGCAGAGACCGGGCAGGGGGCTGGACTGAAGCTTTCTTT. It specifies CASRDRAGGWTEAFF.

This clonotype was recorded a few times. The chain joins TRBV2 to TRBJ1-1; no definite D call. This CDR3 has 14 amino acids. V lost 1 base and J 4 bases, leaving 10 bases between the germline ends. Germline assignment: CDR1 SNHLY and CDR2 FYNNEI. The CDR3 nucleotides read TGTGCCAGCAGTGAAGGGCCAGCAGGCACTGAAGCTTTCTTT. Translation gives CASSEGPAGTEAFF.

The sample holds a few counts of this clonotype. V is TRBV5-1 and J is TRBJ2-1, with 8 bases identical to TRBD2. The CDR3 contains 12 residues. The V and J ends lost 8 bases and 10 bases, in that order; junction bases with no gene match: 8. Per germline, CDR1 SGHRS and CDR2 YFSETQ. The chain's CDR3 is CASSPGLVEQFF. In nucleotides, the CDR3 is TGCGCCAGTTCTCCGGGACTAGTCGAGCAGTTCTTC. The full variable domain, in which reference TRBV5-1 and TRBJ2-1 provide the parts outside the CDR3, is KAGVTQTPRYLIKTRGQQVTLSCSPISGHRSVSWYQQTPGQGLQFLFEYFSETQRNKGNFPGRFSGRQFSNSRSEMNVSTLELGDSALYLCASSPGLVEQFFGPGTRLTVL.

This clonotype was found many times. The chain joins TRBV7-9 to TRBJ2-5, with D unclear. The CDR3 runs to 11 residues. CDR1 SEHNR and CDR2 FQNEAQ come from the germline V gene (reference sequence). The V gene lost 6 bases and the J gene lost 3 bases, with 5 bases spanning the gap. Here the CDR3 DNA reads TGTGCCAGCAGGGTCGAAGAGACCCAGTACTTC. Amino acid sequence: CASRVEETQYF.

This clonotype was found a few times. The chain is built from TRBV3-1 and TRBJ2-3; possible D gene TRBD2, 5 bases. Germline V gene lookup returns CDR1 LGHDT and CDR2 YNNKEL (reference sequence). Trimming removed 0 bases at V and 0 bases at J, with 10 bases between. This CDR3 region has 16 residues. CDR3 sequence reads: CASSQDLSGSTDTQYF. The CDR3, as DNA: TGTGCCAGCAGCCAAGATCTGAGCGGAAGCACAGATACGCAGTATTTT.

The J gene is TRBJ2-7, the V gene TRBV20-1; D unresolved. Per germline, CDR1 DFQATT and CDR2 SNEGSKA (reference sequence). Trimming took 5 bases from V and 4 from J, leaving 21 bases between them. The CDR3 runs 15 residues. The CDR3 sequence is CSARVARQTMYEQYF. The CDR3 DNA reads as TGCAGTGCTCGTGTTGCGCGTCAGACCATGTACGAGCAGTACTTC.

In its sample, this clonotype was seen many times. The V and J genes are TRBV28 and TRBJ2-7; D is uncertain. The length of the CDR3 is 17 residues. Germline loops: CDR1 MDHEN, CDR2 SYDVKM. Deletions cut 6 bases from V and 3 bases from J, with 24 bases between. The CDR3 coding sequence is TGTGCCAGCAGCTCGATCTTTCGACGTGTTGTTAGCTACGAGCAGTACTTC. It translates to CASSSIFRRVVSYEQYF.